A single sample is the source of the 7 T cell receptor beta chains below, sequenced in a study of blood T cell repertoires in COVID-19 (dated by TCRdb to 2020 to 2021). The library was built by means of the immunoSEQ multiplex PCR assay. Held by TCRdb, this immuneACCESS table contains in-frame sequences only and omits some clones. Under half of the omission traces to an unresolved V gene where checked; the cause of the rest is unknown. This sample gives tens of thousands of clones in total; around 85% of them show up just once. The ten largest account for around 20% of the sample. The sample taken for sequencing was peripheral blood. These receptors were obtained from a woman aged 80 or over with acute or convalescent COVID-19.

The chain joins TRBV28 to TRBJ1-5; D might be TRBD1 (6 bases). V lost 5 bases and J lost 6, with 14 bases in between. The CDR3 contains 14 residues. Germline CDR1 is MDHEN and CDR2 is SYDVKM. The CDR3 loop is CASSPPGEGQPQHF. CDR3 nucleotides: TGTGCCAGCAGTCCCCCAGGGGAGGGTCAGCCCCAGCATTTT.

The chain combines TRBV5-1 with TRBJ2-3, with 7 bases that match TRBD2. This CDR3 has 16 amino acids. J was trimmed by 4 bases and V by 0 bases; bases with no gene match: 8. The germline V gene encodes CDR1 SGHRS and CDR2 YFSETQ. CDR3 nucleotides: TGCGCCAGCAGCTTGGTGTTAGCGGGTCCCCCAGATACGCAGTATTTT. It specifies CASSLVLAGPPDTQYF. Complete variable domain (other parts from reference TRBV5-1 and TRBJ2-3): KAGVTQTPRYLIKTRGQQVTLSCSPISGHRSVSWYQQTPGQGLQFLFEYFSETQRNKGNFPGRFSGRQFSNSRSEMNVSTLELGDSALYLCASSLVLAGPPDTQYFGPGTRLTVL.

This clone has a single count. J is TRBJ2-7 and V is TRBV18; maybe TRBD2 (5 bases). The V and J ends lost 3 bases and 4 bases respectively, with 16 bases between them. Germline CDR1 is KGHSH and CDR2 is LQKENI. The CDR3 consists of 15 residues. This chain's CDR3 is CASSPGAPLSYEQYF. CDR3 coding DNA: TGTGCCAGCTCACCGGGAGCACCCCTTTCGTACGAGCAGTACTTC.

V usage is TRBV6-5 and J usage is TRBJ1-5, with a tentative D call TRBD1 (6 bases). The CDR3 length is 15 residues. Trimming left V 6 bases short and J 2 bases short, with 14 bases between. Germline assignment: CDR1 MNHEY and CDR2 SVGAGI. The DNA for the CDR3 is TGTGCCAGCAGGGGGACACTCTGGGGCAATCAGCCCCAGCATTTT. Translating gives CASRGTLWGNQPQHF.

The V gene is TRBV11-3, the J gene TRBJ2-3; 15 bases map to TRBD2. CDR1 and CDR2 (germline): SGHNT, YENEEA. Unmatched junction bases numbered 1, after V lost 3 bases and J lost 3 bases. The length of the CDR3 is 16 residues. The CDR3: CASSFGLAGGTDTQYF. In DNA form, the CDR3 reads TGTGCCAGCAGCTTCGGACTAGCGGGGGGGACAGATACGCAGTATTTT.

This clone occurred a few times. The CDR3 DNA follows: TGCGCCAGCAGCGAATCAGACAGGGGTGATATTGAAGCTTTCTTT. This sequence encodes CASSESDRGDIEAFF. The chain joins TRBV5-1 to TRBJ1-1; TRBD1 aligns across 8 bases. The CDR3 length is 15 residues. Germline lookup yields CDR1 SGHRS and CDR2 YFSETQ. With 4 bases clipped from V and 7 bases from J, the junction kept 12 bases outside the gene matches.

To note about this clone: The sample holds other DNA sequences that translate to the same CDR3. The V call is TRBV19, the J call TRBJ1-1; the D gene is possibly TRBD1 (6 bases). From germline, CDR1 is LNHDA and CDR2 SQIVND (reference sequence). The CDR3 has 13 amino acids. V lost 4 bases to trimming and J lost 2 bases, with 8 bases between them. The CDR3 nucleotides read TGTGCCAGTAGTAGGGGGCGAAACACTGAAGCTTTCTTT. Protein: CASSRGRNTEAFF. Full variable domain (missing parts from reference TRBV19 and TRBJ1-1): DGGITQSPKYLFRKEGQNVTLSCEQNLNHDAMYWYRQDPGQGLRLIYYSQIVNDFQKGDIAEGYSVSREKKESFPLTVTSAQKNPTAFYLCASSRGRNTEAFFGQGTRLTVV.